The 5 T cell receptor beta chains below come from one sample, sequenced in a study of T cell clonotyping in hematopoietic cell transplantation. Time point described: recipient sample about 28 days before transplant, after cytoreduction. Data came from immunoSEQ multiplex PCR; TCRdb stores just in-frame clones and leaves some out. There are tens of thousands of clones in the sample; roughly 95% occur only once, and around 1.5% lies in the top ten. Material: peripheral blood mononuclear cells, obtained before stem cell transplant. Receptors were obtained from a woman in her forties or fifties with acute myeloid leukemia. Some clones in this sample may be carry-over from other donors' samples.

J is TRBJ2-5 and V is TRBV11-2; 8 nucleotides match TRBD2. Germline trimming cut 0 bases from V and 5 bases from J; bases unmatched to any gene: 8. CDR3 size: 16 residues. CDR1 is SGHAT and CDR2 is FQNNGV in the germline V gene. As DNA, the CDR3 is TGTGCCAGCAGCTTAGAAGTTGCGGGGGGCGGGGAGACCCAGTACTTC. Translation: CASSLEVAGGGETQYF.

The chain is built from TRBV25-1 and TRBJ1-1; no clear D. CDR3 length: 13 amino acids. Between the trimmed V and J ends, which lost 1 base and 2 bases, there was a span of 5 bases. Germline values: CDR1 MGHDK, CDR2 SYGVNS. CDR3 bases: TGTGCCAGCAGTGAATGGGGTAACACTGAAGCTTTCTTT. Protein sequence: CASSEWGNTEAFF.

This sequence joins TRBV28 and TRBJ1-1, with D unresolved. V shed 6 bases and J shed 11 bases, with 16 bases lying between them. Germline assignment: CDR1 MDHEN and CDR2 SYDVKM. The CDR3 has 12 residues. CDR3 sequence (DNA): TGTGCCAGCAGCTTCACACTACCGCATGCTTTCTTT. Protein product: CASSFTLPHAFF.

This rearrangement joins TRBV19 to TRBJ2-7; 9 bases agree with TRBD1. Per the germline V gene, CDR1 is LNHDA and CDR2 is SQIVND (reference sequence). The V gene end was trimmed by 5 bases and the J gene end by 2 bases; junction bases not matched to a gene: 4. The CDR3 spans 14 residues. CDR3: CASSRDRDPYEQYF. CDR3 coding DNA: TGTGCCAGTAGTCGGGACAGGGACCCCTACGAGCAGTACTTC.

This chain links TRBV19 with TRBJ1-5, with 10 nucleotides matching TRBD1. CDR3 length: 16 amino acids. Germline V CDR1 and CDR2: LNHDA, SQIVND (reference sequence). V gave up 2 bases and J gave up 7 bases; unmatched junction bases: 8. The chain's CDR3 is CASSISGTGVGQPQHF. DNA of the CDR3: TGTGCCAGTAGTATAAGCGGGACAGGGGTGGGCCAGCCCCAGCATTTT.